The present T cell receptor beta chain was sequenced within a study of a mutant IDH1 vaccine in newly diagnosed glioma. Overall study context: Radiotherapy alone preceded vaccination by 4-6 weeks; alternatively, vaccination started with temozolomide cycles. Among treated patients, around 60% were male and roughly 38% female, and mean age was about 40 years.

Concerning this clone itself: Its antigen is unknown.

Unmatched junction bases numbered 7, after V lost 5 bases and J lost 5 bases. Looked up from germline, CDR1 is SEHNR and CDR2 is FQNEAQ (reference sequence). This CDR3 contains 15 residues. Some clones are missing from TCRdb's copy, which holds only in-frame ones; the method was immunoSEQ multiplex PCR. The table shows roughly 110,000 clones, with almost 90% occurring only once. Time point defined: week 11, during vaccination. Vaccinated patients received 300 ug of mutant IDH1 20-mer peptide per dose, with topical imiquimod. General study findings and limits: Seemingly, top peripheral T cell clonotype changes bore no relation to pseudoprogression. Patients mounted vaccine-induced immune responses in 93.3% of cases.

The rearrangement uses TRBV7-9 and TRBJ2-2; TRBD1 matches at 8 bases. The sequence came from a woman between 50 and 59 years old with glioma. Source: PBMCs, taken from a glioma patient whose treatment included an IDH1 peptide vaccine. As DNA, the CDR3 is TGTGCCAGCAGCGGGTGGACAGGGAGAACCGGGGAGCTGTTTTTT. Translating gives CASSGWTGRTGELFF. Complete variable domain (other parts from reference TRBV7-9 and TRBJ2-2): DTGVSQNPRHKITKRGQNVTFRCDPISEHNRLYWYRQTLGQGPEFLTYFQNEAQLEKSRLLSDRFSAERPKGSFSTLEIQRTEQGDSAMYLCASSGWTGRTGELFFGEGSRLTVL.